These 21 T cell receptor beta chains share one sample of origin, sequenced in a study of T-cell reconstitution after alpha-beta-depleted transplantation in children. Preparation of the TCRbeta library was carried out with unique molecular identifiers. A single record per CDR3 protein comes from TCRdb applying MiXCR to the PCR reads. The repertoire holds approximately 82,000 distinct CDR3 sequences, with less than 20% as singletons. The specimen was PBMCs, mostly from graft donor cells, collected 360 days after TCRalphabeta/CD19-depleted stem cell transplant. These receptors came from a male patient between 2 and 9 years old who had a stem cell transplant for acute lymphoblastic leukemia, so the T cells may come from the graft donor.

The V call is TRBV2, the J call TRBJ2-5; D uncertain. There are 14 residues in the CDR3. The germline V gene encodes CDR1 SNHLY and CDR2 FYNNEI. The V gene lost 0 bases and the J gene lost 2 bases, with 7 bases spanning the gap. In nucleotides, the CDR3 is TGTGCCAGCAGTGAAGCGTGGGTGCAAGAGACCCAGTACTTC. As protein: CASSEAWVQETQYF.

The chain is built from TRBV5-1 and TRBJ2-3; perhaps TRBD2 as D (6 bases). Germline lookup yields CDR1 SGHRS and CDR2 YFSETQ. Trimming pared 7 bases from V and 2 bases from J, leaving 8 bases between. This CDR3 region has 12 residues. CDR3: CASGRYTDTQYF. CDR3 nucleotide sequence: TGCGCCAGCGGGAGGTACACAGATACGCAGTATTTT.

V and J are TRBV7-9 and TRBJ1-1; D gene ambiguous. The germline V gene encodes CDR1 SEHNR and CDR2 FQNEAQ (reference sequence). V was cut by 0 bases and J by 5 bases, with 7 bases left in between. The CDR3 is 13 residues long. The CDR3 DNA sequence: TGTGCCAGCAGCTTAGCGGCTGTGACTGAAGCTTTCTTT. Encoded protein: CASSLAAVTEAFF. The entire variable domain, with the rest obtained from reference TRBV7-9 and TRBJ1-1, is as follows: DTGVSQNPRHKITKRGQNVTFRCDPISEHNRLYWYRQTLGQGPEFLTYFQNEAQLEKSRLLSDRFSAERPKGSFSTLEIQRTEQGDSAMYLCASSLAAVTEAFFGQGTRLTVV.

The chain joins TRBV7-2 to TRBJ2-7; TRBD2 matches 13 bases. Germline CDR1 reads SGHTA; CDR2 reads FQGNSA. The CDR3 is 16 amino acids. Germline trimming cut 2 bases from V and 3 bases from J; bases unmatched to any gene: 4. The CDR3 DNA sequence: TGTGCCAGCAGCTTATTGGGACTAGCGGGGTTCTACGAGCAGTACTTC. This codes for CASSLLGLAGFYEQYF.

The V call is TRBV3-1, the J call TRBJ2-1; D remains unclear. V lost 4 bases, J lost 7 bases, and 11 bases lay in between. The CDR3 has 13 amino acids. Germline CDR1 is LGHDT and CDR2 is YNNKEL (reference sequence). CDR3 sequence (DNA): TGTGCCAGCAGCCCTAAGGCCGTGAATGAGCAGTTCTTC. Amino acid sequence: CASSPKAVNEQFF.

This clonotype was recorded at least ten times. The J gene is TRBJ2-7, the V gene TRBV28; D possibly corresponds to TRBD1 (6 bases). V lost 1 base and J 0 bases, leaving 13 bases between the germline ends. Germline V lookup: CDR1 MDHEN, CDR2 SYDVKM. CDR3 length equals 16 residues. The CDR3 protein is CASSLFRGWGSYEQYF. The CDR3, as DNA: TGTGCCAGCAGTTTATTTAGGGGGTGGGGCTCCTACGAGCAGTACTTC.

The chain recombines TRBV4-1 with TRBJ2-2, with D possibly TRBD2 on 5 matching bases. Per germline, CDR1 MGHRA and CDR2 YSYEKL. The V end lost 4 bases, the J end lost 4 bases, and 25 bases lay between the germline ends. The CDR3 sequence is 19 residues long. CDR3 in DNA: TGCGCCAGCAGCCCGTACGACTATCGCGGAAGAGAGTTCACCGGGGAGCTGTTTTTT. Translating it yields CASSPYDYRGREFTGELFF.

The chain employs TRBV6-1 and TRBJ2-3; D gene unclear. CDR3 size: 12 residues. CDR1 and CDR2 from the germline V gene are MNHNS and SASEGT. The V and J ends lost 7 bases and 2 bases respectively, with 7 bases between them. The CDR3 DNA follows: TGTGCCAGCACCCCACCCACAGATACGCAGTATTTT. This codes for CASTPPTDTQYF.

The rearrangement links TRBV19 to TRBJ1-2; 10 nucleotides agree with TRBD1. After removal of 10 bases from V and 3 bases from J, the junction contained 8 bases not matched to a gene. The CDR3 sequence is 14 residues long. Germline V CDR1 and CDR2: LNHDA, SQIVND (reference sequence). The CDR3 protein is CATRTGTGDYGYTF. CDR3 bases: TGTGCCACCCGGACCGGGACAGGGGACTATGGCTACACCTTC.

The chain couples TRBV12-3 or TRBV12-4 to TRBJ1-6; D perhaps matches TRBD1 (6 bases). This CDR3 spans 14 amino acids. The V end lost 2 bases, the J end lost 9 bases, and 11 bases lay between the germline ends. This CDR3 reads CASSLTWGLSPLHF. Written as DNA, the CDR3 is TGTGCCAGCAGTTTAACATGGGGGCTTTCACCCCTCCACTTT.

This clonotype was detected many times. The genes are TRBV5-1 and TRBJ2-5, with D unresolved. Germline CDR1 and CDR2: SGHRS and YFSETQ. V gave up 0 bases and J gave up 3 bases, with 9 bases separating them. The CDR3 loop spans 14 amino acids. The CDR3 bases are TGCGCCAGCAGCTTGGGGCCAGTCGAAGAGACCCAGTACTTC. Encoded protein: CASSLGPVEETQYF.

This clonotype was seen only a few times. This chain joins TRBV6-1 and TRBJ1-6; D is perhaps TRBD1 (5 bases). The CDR3 length is 14 residues. V shed 6 bases and J shed 6 bases, with 12 bases lying between them. Germline V gives CDR1 MNHNS, CDR2 SASEGT. In nucleotides, the CDR3 is TGTGCCAGCAGACCGACAGCGCCTAATTCACCCCTCCACTTT. Protein product: CASRPTAPNSPLHF.

The rearrangement uses TRBV27 and TRBJ2-5; D gene uncertain. Germline CDR1 MNHEY, CDR2 SMNVEV (reference sequence). The V and J ends lost 5 bases and 0 bases respectively, with 7 bases between them. The CDR3 contains 13 residues. CDR3 nucleotide sequence: TGTGCCAGCAGTAGCATGTACCAAGAGACCCAGTACTTC. Translated: CASSSMYQETQYF.

This clonotype was counted many times. The CDR3 nucleotides read TGTGCCAGCAGCTCCAGGGGACTATCCCTCGGTGGCAATGAGCAGTTCTTC. Protein: CASSSRGLSLGGNEQFF. The chain employs TRBV7-9 and TRBJ2-1; a possible D gene is TRBD2 (7 bases). CDR1 is SEHNR, CDR2 FQNEAQ, per germline (reference sequence). This CDR3 is 17 amino acids long. Trimming left V 4 bases short and J 6 bases short, with 22 bases between.

V is TRBV7-9 and J is TRBJ2-7, with 8 bases that match TRBD2. The V gene end was trimmed by 5 bases and the J gene end by 2 bases; junction bases not matched to a gene: 5. The CDR3 has 14 amino acids. The germline V gene encodes CDR1 SEHNR and CDR2 FQNEAQ (reference sequence). In nucleotides, the CDR3 is TGTGCCAGCAGCAACACGGGAGGGCCCTACGAGCAGTACTTC. Amino acid sequence: CASSNTGGPYEQYF.

This clonotype was picked up a small number of times. The genes are TRBV12-3 or TRBV12-4 and TRBJ2-3; possible D gene TRBD1, 6 bases. The CDR3 totals 14 residues. Trimming took off 7 bases at V and 2 bases at J, with 13 bases between the two ends. In nucleotides, the CDR3 is TGTGCCAGCACCAGAACAGGGACCACAGATACGCAGTATTTT. Translation gives CASTRTGTTDTQYF.

This clonotype was counted a few times. The V call is TRBV3-1, the J call TRBJ2-5; D gene ambiguous. Germline V lookup: CDR1 LGHDT, CDR2 YNNKEL (reference sequence). V lost 2 bases, J lost 7 bases, and 17 bases lay in between. This CDR3 is 15 amino acids long. CDR3 in DNA: TGTGCCAGCAGCCAAAGACCAGGCTTGCGGAGGACCCAGTACTTC. It yields the protein CASSQRPGLRRTQYF.

This clonotype turned up a few times. The chain carries TRBV27 and TRBJ2-1; TRBD1 is a possible D gene (5 bases). CDR1 and CDR2 from the germline V gene are MNHEY and SMNVEV (reference sequence). The V gene lost 2 bases and the J gene lost 0 bases, with 14 bases spanning the gap. This CDR3 is built from 17 residues. The CDR3 sequence: CASSLRTGHSSYNEQFF. CDR3 in DNA: TGTGCCAGCAGTTTAAGAACAGGCCATAGCTCCTACAATGAGCAGTTCTTC.

This chain connects TRBV5-6 to TRBJ2-3; 7 positions match TRBD2. CDR1 and CDR2 from the germline V gene are SGHDT and YYEEEE. V shed 0 bases, J shed 7 bases, and the junction held 14 bases outside the gene matches. This CDR3 contains 17 residues. This CDR3 is CASSLEGPGLVRHTQYF. In nucleotides, the CDR3 is TGTGCCAGCAGCTTGGAGGGGCCTGGACTAGTTAGGCATACGCAGTATTTT.

There are many counts of this clonotype. V and J are TRBV4-2 and TRBJ1-1; D ambiguous. From germline, CDR1 is LGHNA and CDR2 YNFKEQ. Trimming cost V 1 base and J 3 bases, with 9 bases left between them. This CDR3 has 14 residues. CDR3 nucleotides: TGTGCCAGCAGCCAAGGCTATGCGGACACTGAAGCTTTCTTT. It is translated as CASSQGYADTEAFF.

V gene TRBV10-1 combines with J gene TRBJ2-1, with 7 positions matching TRBD1. The CDR3 contains 13 residues. The J segment lost 9 bases and the V segment lost 5 bases, leaving 7 bases of the junction unmatched. Looked up from germline, CDR1 is WNHNN and CDR2 is SYGVQD (reference sequence). This CDR3 is CASSLTGMSEQFF. As DNA, the CDR3 is TGCGCCAGCAGTCTGACAGGGATGAGTGAGCAGTTCTTC.